Below, 30 T cell receptor beta chains from the same sample are listed, as sequenced in a study of T cells after yellow fever vaccination. From the 5' RACE reads, TCRdb called clonotypes with MiXCR, one entry per CDR3 protein. The table records over 300,000 distinct CDR3 sequences, 6.8% of them present only once. This material consisted of PBMCs, taken roughly 45 days after the first yellow fever vaccination. These receptors all stem from a man between 18 and 29 years old who received the YFV17D yellow fever vaccine.

This clonotype was recorded at least ten times. The J gene is TRBJ2-7, the V gene TRBV24-1, with 14 bases fitting TRBD2. The CDR3 has 14 residues. V was clipped by 11 bases and J by 4 bases; unmatched bases: 6. Looked up from germline, CDR1 is KGHDR and CDR2 is SFDVKD. The chain's CDR3 is CAIGTSGGCYEQYV. As DNA, the CDR3 is TGTGCCATCGGGACTAGCGGGGGTTGTTACGAGCAGTACGTC.

This clonotype has a count of ten or more. As DNA, the CDR3 is TGTGCCACAACGCCATCTGGACCGACCGGGGAGCTGTTTTTT. Amino acid sequence: CATTPSGPTGELFF. This chain uses TRBV12-3 or TRBV12-4 with TRBJ2-2; D gene ambiguous. V was trimmed by 10 bases and J by 5 bases, leaving 17 bases between them. The CDR3 extends over 14 amino acids.

This clonotype showed up just a few times. V usage is TRBV27 and J usage is TRBJ1-1; D is uncertain. The CDR3 loop spans 15 amino acids. Germline CDR1 MNHEY, CDR2 SMNVEV (reference sequence). V was clipped by 2 bases and J by 4 bases, with 14 bases between them. The CDR3 region is CASSLIPGLVTEAFF. CDR3 bases: TGTGCCAGCAGTTTAATACCGGGCTTGGTCACTGAAGCTTTCTTT.

The J gene is TRBJ1-1, the V gene TRBV29-1; D is ambiguous. Trimming stripped 4 bases from V and 1 base from J, with 10 bases between. This CDR3 comprises 13 residues. Germline V gene sequence: CDR1 SQVTM, CDR2 ANQGSEA. The CDR3 sequence is CSVVSRPNTEAFF. The CDR3 coding sequence is TGCAGCGTTGTGTCCAGGCCGAACACTGAAGCTTTCTTT. Variable domain in full (rest from reference TRBV29-1 and TRBJ1-1): SAVISQKPSRDICQRGTSLTIQCQVDSQVTMMFWYRQQPGQSLTLIATANQGSEATYESGFVIDKFPISRPNLTFSTLTVSNMSPEDSSIYLCSVVSRPNTEAFFGQGTRLTVV.

This clonotype was counted at least ten times. The rearrangement links TRBV5-1 to TRBJ2-3, with unresolved D. Trimming took 6 bases from V and 5 from J, leaving 16 bases between them. Germline loops: CDR1 SGHRS, CDR2 YFSETQ. The length of the CDR3 is 14 residues. CDR3 protein: CASNDPGSQDTQYF. For the CDR3, the DNA is TGCGCCAGCAACGACCCGGGCAGCCAAGATACGCAGTATTTT.

The gene calls are TRBV7-9 and TRBJ2-1; D not resolved. The germline CDR1 and CDR2 sequences are SEHNR and FQNEAQ (reference sequence). CDR3 length: 11 amino acids. The V end was cut by 8 bases, the J end by 8 bases, with 10 bases between. The CDR3 is CASAKLHEQFF. CDR3 DNA: TGTGCCAGCGCCAAACTCCATGAGCAGTTCTTC.

At least ten counts were recorded for this clonotype. The J gene is TRBJ1-3, the V gene TRBV7-9; D call uncertain. Trimming took off 2 bases at V and 4 bases at J, with 15 bases between the two ends. From germline, CDR1 is SEHNR and CDR2 FQNEAQ (reference sequence). There are 16 residues in the CDR3. The CDR3 DNA sequence: TGTGCCAGCAGCTTATATTTCGGGGTGACCGGAAACACCATATATTTT. This gives the protein CASSLYFGVTGNTIYF.

This clonotype was seen a few times. V is TRBV12-3 or TRBV12-4 and J is TRBJ2-3, with a weak D call TRBD1 (8 bases). This CDR3 spans 15 amino acids. Trimming pared 5 bases from V and 6 bases from J, leaving 18 bases between. As DNA, the CDR3 is TGTGCCAGCAGTCCCCAGGGGGCGCGGGGGGATACGCAGTATTTT. This translates into CASSPQGARGDTQYF.

There are many counts of this clonotype. DNA for the CDR3: TGCGCCAGCAGCCAAGCCGGCACCGGGGAGCTGTTTTTT. This codes for CASSQAGTGELFF. The rearrangement uses TRBV4-3 and TRBJ2-2; D gene ambiguous. Trimming left V 1 base short and J 4 bases short, with 4 bases between. CDR3 length: 13 residues. Germline V gene data show CDR1 as LGHNA and CDR2 as YSLEER.

This clonotype has ten or more counts. This chain connects TRBV6-6 to TRBJ1-2; weak D call: TRBD1 (5 bases). The V and J ends lost 4 bases and 3 bases respectively, with 21 bases between them. The CDR3 length is 17 residues. CDR1 and CDR2 from the germline V gene are MNHNY and SVGAGI (reference sequence). The CDR3 DNA is TGTGCCAGCAGTTCCCACCGGGACCTCAGAAGGGACTATGGCTACACCTTC. It translates to CASSSHRDLRRDYGYTF.

The chain recombines TRBV27 with TRBJ2-7; 8 bases are shared with TRBD1. The ends lost 6 bases at V and 3 bases at J; junction bases unmatched: 10. The length of the CDR3 is 15 residues. Germline assignment: CDR1 MNHEY and CDR2 SMNVEV (reference sequence). For the CDR3, the DNA is TGTGCCAGCAGCACGGGACAGGACTCCTTCTACGAGCAGTACTTC. Its translation is CASSTGQDSFYEQYF.

This clonotype showed up many times. The DNA for the CDR3 is TGTGCCAGCAGCCTCACTAGCGGGGGGCACGCTAGCACAGATACGCAGTATTTT. Residues: CASSLTSGGHASTDTQYF. This sequence joins TRBV11-1 and TRBJ2-3; 12 nucleotides align to TRBD2. V dropped 5 bases and J dropped 0; count of bases not matched to a gene: 9. The CDR3 is made up of 18 amino acids. Germline values: CDR1 SGHAT, CDR2 FQDESV (reference sequence).

There are many counts of this clonotype. This chain connects TRBV20-1 to TRBJ2-5; D may match TRBD1 or TRBD2 (5 bases each). V lost 8 bases and J lost 5, with 9 bases in between. This CDR3 comprises 10 residues. The germline gives CDR1 DFQATT, CDR2 SNEGSKA (reference sequence). Here the CDR3 reads CSPREETQYF. The CDR3 bases are TGCAGTCCCAGGGAGGAGACCCAGTACTTC.

This clonotype was seen at least ten times. The chain is built from TRBV4-2 and TRBJ1-3; 7 bases fit TRBD1. V lost 4 bases, J lost 4 bases, and 7 bases stayed unmatched. CDR3 length: 15 amino acids. In germline, CDR1 is LGHNA, CDR2 YNFKEQ. The CDR3 loop is CASSPTGVEGNTIYF. The CDR3 DNA reads TGTGCCAGCAGCCCCACAGGGGTGGAAGGAAACACCATATATTTT.

The gene calls are TRBV24-1 and TRBJ2-1; possible D gene TRBD1, 6 bases. CDR1 is KGHDR and CDR2 is SFDVKD in the germline V gene. V dropped 1 base and J dropped 4 bases, with 16 bases sitting between them. The CDR3 runs 17 residues. The CDR3 protein is CATSDFRGSGQYNEQFF. CDR3 coding DNA: TGTGCCACCAGTGATTTTAGGGGGTCCGGACAATACAATGAGCAGTTCTTC.

The V gene is TRBV29-1, the J gene TRBJ2-7; 10 nucleotides agree with TRBD1. Germline assignment: CDR1 SQVTM and CDR2 ANQGSEA. The CDR3 is made up of 12 amino acids. Trimming at V came to 7 bases and at J to 4 bases, leaving 4 bases not matched to a gene. The chain's CDR3 is CSAGQGWYEQYF. The CDR3 DNA is TGCAGCGCGGGACAGGGGTGGTACGAGCAGTACTTC.

The rearrangement uses TRBV6-1 and TRBJ1-1; D possibly corresponds to TRBD1 (5 bases). V was shortened by 8 bases and J by 5 bases, with 21 bases between the two germline ends. The CDR3 covers 15 residues. Germline CDR1 and CDR2: MNHNS and SASEGT. CDR3 loop: CASDLVLTQGTEAFF. In DNA, the CDR3 is TGTGCCAGCGACCTCGTACTTACCCAGGGAACTGAAGCTTTCTTT.

This clonotype was counted many times. In DNA, the CDR3 is TGTGCCAGCAGACAAATGACAGGGTATGGTGAAGCTTTCTTT. It translates to CASRQMTGYGEAFF. J is TRBJ1-1 and V is TRBV5-8; 7 bases match TRBD1. The CDR3 spans 14 residues. The germline gives CDR1 SGHTS, CDR2 YDEGEE. V was pared by 5 bases and J by 7 bases, with 11 bases of the junction left unmatched.

This clonotype was counted a few times. The chain carries TRBV6-1 and TRBJ2-3; D may be TRBD2 (5 bases). The CDR3 runs 11 residues. Germline V CDR1 and CDR2: MNHNS, SASEGT. V shed 7 bases and J shed 6 bases, with 8 bases lying between them. The CDR3 nucleotides read TGTGCCAGCAATTGGAGGGATACGCAGTATTTT. It specifies CASNWRDTQYF.

In DNA, the CDR3 is TGCGCCAGCAGCCAAGAAGTGACGAACACTGAAGCTTTCTTT. Its translation is CASSQEVTNTEAFF. This chain joins TRBV4-1 and TRBJ1-1, with no clear D. CDR1 is MGHRA, CDR2 YSYEKL, per germline. V was clipped by 0 bases and J by 1 base, with 6 bases between them. The CDR3 has 14 residues.

The rearrangement links TRBV28 to TRBJ2-3, with D perhaps TRBD1 or TRBD2 (5 bases each). CDR3 length equals 15 residues. The germline CDR1 and CDR2 sequences are MDHEN and SYDVKM. Trimming took 3 bases from V and 0 from J, leaving 10 bases between them. The CDR3 DNA reads as TGTGCCAGCAGTTTGCTCCGGGACAGCACAGATACGCAGTATTTT. Translated: CASSLLRDSTDTQYF.

This clonotype occurred a few times. The chain is built from TRBV15 and TRBJ2-6; 10 bases are shared with TRBD1. The CDR3 is 20 amino acids. Germline-derived CDR1 and CDR2 are LNHNV and YYDKDF (reference sequence). The V and J ends lost 0 bases and 3 bases, in that order; junction bases with no gene match: 11. The CDR3: CATSRELSGTGEFGANVLTF. For the CDR3, the DNA is TGTGCCACCAGCAGAGAGCTGTCCGGGACAGGGGAGTTTGGGGCCAACGTCCTGACTTTC.

This clonotype was counted only a few times. The rearrangement links TRBV5-1 to TRBJ2-3; no definite D call. Germline assignment: CDR1 SGHRS and CDR2 YFSETQ. The CDR3 totals 15 residues. Trimming left V 0 bases short and J 2 bases short, with 10 bases between. The chain's CDR3 is CASSLALGPTDTQYF. The CDR3 DNA reads TGCGCCAGCAGCTTGGCCCTGGGCCCCACAGATACGCAGTATTTT.

This sequence joins TRBV5-4 and TRBJ1-6, with D possibly matching TRBD1 (6 bases). The length of the CDR3 is 16 residues. The germline V and J ends were trimmed by 0 bases and 6 bases, with 13 bases remaining between them. The germline CDR1 and CDR2 sequences are SGHNT and YYREEE (reference sequence). The CDR3 here is CASSLGGGIGNSPLHF. CDR3 coding DNA: TGTGCCAGCAGCTTGGGGGGGGGCATCGGTAATTCACCCCTCCACTTT.

This clonotype turned up a few times. The chain recombines TRBV12-3 or TRBV12-4 with TRBJ2-3; TRBD2 matches 13 bases. The junction had 8 bases not matched to a gene; V was cut back by 5 bases and J by 9 bases. There are 15 residues in the CDR3. The DNA of the CDR3 is TGTGCCAGCAGTGTCACTAGCGGGGGGGCCTGGACGCAGTATTTT. Amino acids: CASSVTSGGAWTQYF.

This chain uses TRBV29-1 with TRBJ1-1, with a possible D match to TRBD1 (5 bases). Germline V CDR1 and CDR2: SQVTM, ANQGSEA. This CDR3 contains 13 residues. The germline V and J ends were trimmed by 5 bases and 6 bases, with 16 bases remaining between them. CDR3: CSVFRPGIPEAFF. In nucleotides, the CDR3 is TGCAGCGTTTTCCGGCCAGGGATCCCTGAAGCTTTCTTT.

This clonotype was observed a few times. The CDR3 region is CASSFRDSSYNEQFF. Written as DNA, the CDR3 is TGTGCCAGCAGCTTTAGGGACAGCTCCTACAATGAGCAGTTCTTC. This chain uses TRBV11-3 with TRBJ2-1, with 7 positions matching TRBD1. The CDR3 has 15 amino acids. Losses at the gene ends were 3 bases for V and 0 bases for J; bases not matched to a gene: 2. From germline, CDR1 is SGHNT and CDR2 YENEEA.

The V call is TRBV29-1, the J call TRBJ2-7, with D possibly being TRBD2 (6 bases). V shed 4 bases and J shed 5 bases, with 21 bases lying between them. From germline, CDR1 is SQVTM and CDR2 ANQGSEA. This CDR3 has 15 amino acids. CDR3 amino acids: CSVADTDGGRDEQYF. CDR3 sequence (DNA): TGCAGCGTTGCCGATACCGACGGGGGACGGGACGAGCAGTACTTC.

CDR3 region: CAWSVRQGGNQPQHF. In nucleotides, the CDR3 is TGTGCCTGGAGTGTAAGGCAGGGGGGCAATCAGCCCCAGCATTTT. The V and J genes are TRBV30 and TRBJ1-5, with 7 bases fitting TRBD1. Germline V gene lookup returns CDR1 GTSNPN and CDR2 SVGIG (reference sequence). The CDR3 runs to 15 residues. With V trimmed by 0 bases and J by 2 bases, 4 bases remained unmatched.

This clonotype was observed at least ten times. The rearrangement joins TRBV12-3 or TRBV12-4 to TRBJ2-1; D remains unclear. The length of the CDR3 is 14 residues. Trimming took off 2 bases at V and 9 bases at J, with 14 bases between the two ends. CDR3 DNA sequence: TGTGCCAGCAGTTTAAGACACCCTAGGAGTGAGCAGTTCTTC. Residues: CASSLRHPRSEQFF.